This entry lists 16 T cell receptor beta chains sequenced from one sample in a study of cytomegalovirus exposure and HLA in healthy donors. Primers for the PCR totalled 60 Vbeta and 13 Jbeta. The method was immunoSEQ multiplex PCR; TCRdb's version includes in-frame clones alone and lacks a portion of them. The sample contains 170,000 or so clones, around three quarters of which appear only once. The sequenced sample consisted of PBMCs. The receptors here all came from a boy between 10 and 17 years old in good health and CMV-seronegative.

Of note for this clone: A read error may account for a junction end that differs from germline. The V call is TRBV7-9, the J call TRBJ2-2, with 13 nucleotides matching TRBD2. Germline V gives CDR1 SEHNR, CDR2 FQNEAQ (reference sequence). This CDR3 has 17 amino acids. The CDR3 sequence: CSSSARLAGGTTGELFF. Here the CDR3 DNA reads TGTTCCAGCAGCGCCCGACTAGCGGGAGGTACCACCGGGGAGCTGTTTTTT.

V usage is TRBV7-2 and J usage is TRBJ2-4; tentatively, D is TRBD2 (6 bases). The CDR3 is 20 residues long. V lost 0 bases, J lost 0 bases, and 21 bases lay in between. Per germline, CDR1 SGHTA and CDR2 FQGNSA. CDR3 amino acids: CASSLALREVVTVAKNIQYF. The CDR3 bases are TGTGCCAGCAGCTTAGCGCTAAGGGAGGTCGTTACCGTAGCCAAAAACATTCAGTACTTC.

This chain connects TRBV29-1 to TRBJ2-7; D gene unclear. The CDR3 runs 12 residues. Germline V CDR1 and CDR2: SQVTM, ANQGSEA. Trimming shortened V by 7 bases and J by 6 bases, and 16 bases separated the two germline ends. The CDR3 is CSGSVSESEQYF. Here the CDR3 DNA reads TGCAGCGGGTCGGTTTCGGAGAGCGAGCAGTACTTC.

This chain links TRBV6-1 with TRBJ1-1; TRBD1 is a possible D gene (6 bases). Germline CDR1 and CDR2: MNHNS and SASEGT. Trimming left V 9 bases short and J 0 bases short, with 14 bases between. This CDR3 has 14 amino acids. CDR3 DNA: TGTGCCAGTGATCACAGGGTAATGAACACTGAAGCTTTCTTT. As protein: CASDHRVMNTEAFF.

The DNA of the CDR3 is TGTGCCAGCAGTTACTCCAGCGGGGGCAACCAAGAGACCCAGTACTTC. Translating gives CASSYSSGGNQETQYF. This chain uses TRBV6-5 with TRBJ2-5, with TRBD2 matching 8 bases. The V and J ends lost 0 bases and 0 bases, in that order; junction bases with no gene match: 3. The CDR3 runs to 16 residues. Germline V gene sequence: CDR1 MNHEY, CDR2 SVGAGI.

The chain joins TRBV7-9 to TRBJ1-2; the match to TRBD1 covers 7 bases. The CDR3 loop spans 16 amino acids. From germline, CDR1 is SEHNR and CDR2 FQNEAQ (reference sequence). Germline trimming cut 0 bases from V and 4 bases from J; bases unmatched to any gene: 8. The CDR3 spells CASSLAGQDSAYGYTF. The CDR3 bases are TGTGCCAGCAGCTTAGCCGGACAGGACAGTGCCTATGGCTACACCTTC.

The chain couples TRBV30 to TRBJ1-6; a possible D gene is TRBD1 (6 bases). Germline V gene sequence: CDR1 GTSNPN, CDR2 SVGIG (reference sequence). The CDR3 consists of 15 residues. V lost 3 bases, J lost 0 bases, and 9 bases lay in between. The CDR3 DNA sequence: TGTGCCTGGAGCCAACAGGGCTCCTATAATTCACCCCTCCACTTT. This codes for CAWSQQGSYNSPLHF.

This chain joins TRBV6-1 and TRBJ2-5; 7 bases are a match to TRBD1. CDR3 size: 14 residues. V dropped 7 bases and J dropped 3; count of bases not matched to a gene: 8. Germline V gene sequence: CDR1 MNHNS, CDR2 SASEGT. This chain's CDR3 is CASTRTGTEETQYF. CDR3 in DNA: TGTGCCAGCACCCGAACCGGGACAGAAGAGACCCAGTACTTC.

The chain recombines TRBV19 with TRBJ2-7; D perhaps matches TRBD1 (6 bases). The CDR3 is 13 amino acids. Per the germline V gene, CDR1 is LNHDA and CDR2 is SQIVND (reference sequence). V was clipped by 9 bases and J by 4 bases, with 16 bases between them. The CDR3 loop reads CASAGTRDYEQYF. The CDR3 bases are TGTGCCAGCGCCGGGACACGGGATTACGAGCAGTACTTC. Combining the CDR3 with reference TRBV19 and TRBJ2-7 gives the whole variable domain DGGITQSPKYLFRKEGQNVTLSCEQNLNHDAMYWYRQDPGQGLRLIYYSQIVNDFQKGDIAEGYSVSREKKESFPLTVTSAQKNPTAFYLCASAGTRDYEQYFGPGTRLTVT.

This chain links TRBV11-3 with TRBJ2-1; no reliable D call. The CDR3 is 17 amino acids. Germline CDR1 is SGHNT and CDR2 is YENEEA. Deletions cut 1 base from V and 2 bases from J, with 15 bases between. The CDR3 protein is CASSLVVRLGPYNEQFF. The CDR3 DNA is TGTGCCAGCAGCTTAGTAGTTCGCCTAGGCCCCTACAATGAGCAGTTCTTC.

With respect to this clone: The limits of the CDR3 on the DNA are not certain, so only TCRdb's listed CDR3 is given. This rearrangement joins TRBV6-6 to TRBJ2-1; TRBD1 was called by the table and not checked on the DNA. The germline V gene encodes CDR1 MNHNY and CDR2 SVGAGI (reference sequence). The CDR3 extends over 16 residues, inclusive of both ends. The CDR3 reads CASSYSGQGSYNEQFF.

This chain joins TRBV7-9 and TRBJ2-7; D perhaps matches TRBD2 (5 bases). This CDR3 has 17 amino acids. From germline, CDR1 is SEHNR and CDR2 FQNEAQ (reference sequence). V lost 1 base and J 2 bases, leaving 18 bases between the germline ends. Written as DNA, the CDR3 is TGTGCCAGCAGCTTAGGATCTGTTGGGAGCGGCCCCTACGAGCAGTACTTC. Encoded protein: CASSLGSVGSGPYEQYF.

J is TRBJ1-5 and V is TRBV6-6, with D perhaps TRBD1 (5 bases). The V gene lost 2 bases and the J gene lost 1 base, with 6 bases spanning the gap. Per the germline V gene, CDR1 is MNHNY and CDR2 is SVGAGI (reference sequence). CDR3 length: 14 amino acids. CDR3 amino acids: CASSYRGSNQPQHF. CDR3 DNA: TGTGCCAGCAGTTACCGGGGGAGCAATCAGCCCCAGCATTTT.

This chain connects TRBV11-2 to TRBJ1-1; no firm D call. Germline V gives CDR1 SGHAT, CDR2 FQNNGV. Trimming took off 4 bases at V and 7 bases at J, with 13 bases between the two ends. This CDR3 contains 13 residues. CDR3 sequence reads: CASSYRDNFEAFF. The CDR3 nucleotides read TGTGCCAGCAGCTATCGTGACAATTTTGAAGCTTTCTTT.

The rearrangement uses TRBV5-1 and TRBJ2-7; D possibly corresponds to TRBD2 (5 bases). Per germline, CDR1 SGHRS and CDR2 YFSETQ. The CDR3 is 14 amino acids. V was pared by 3 bases and J by 7 bases, with 17 bases between. The CDR3 here is CASSWADPTREQYF. The CDR3 DNA reads TGCGCCAGCAGCTGGGCGGACCCTACTAGGGAGCAGTACTTC.

The J gene is TRBJ1-2, the V gene TRBV27; TRBD1 matches at 7 bases. There are 15 residues in the CDR3. V lost 6 bases to trimming and J lost 4 bases; unmatched junction nucleotides: 11. Looked up from germline, CDR1 is MNHEY and CDR2 is SMNVEV (reference sequence). The CDR3 spells CASRGRDSLLYGYTF. The CDR3 bases are TGTGCCAGCAGGGGGCGGGACAGCCTCCTCTATGGCTACACCTTC.